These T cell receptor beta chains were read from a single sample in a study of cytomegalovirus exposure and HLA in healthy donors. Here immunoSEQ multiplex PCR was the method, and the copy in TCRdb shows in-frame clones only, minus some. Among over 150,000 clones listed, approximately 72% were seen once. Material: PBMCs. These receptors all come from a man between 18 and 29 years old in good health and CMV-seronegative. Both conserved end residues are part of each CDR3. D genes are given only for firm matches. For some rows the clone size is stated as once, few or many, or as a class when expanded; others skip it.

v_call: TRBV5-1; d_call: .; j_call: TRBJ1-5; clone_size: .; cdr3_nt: TGCGCCAGCAGCCCACAGGGAACTGGCCAGCCCCAGCATTTT; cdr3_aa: CASSPQGTGQPQHF
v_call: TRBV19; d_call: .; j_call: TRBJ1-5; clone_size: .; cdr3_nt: TGTGCCAGTAGTATGGAGGAGTATAGCAATCAGCCCCAGCATTTT; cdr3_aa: CASSMEEYSNQPQHF
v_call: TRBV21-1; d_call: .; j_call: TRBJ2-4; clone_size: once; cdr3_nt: TGTGCCAGCAGCAGCGGACAGGGCAAAATTCTCCCTCTAGCCAAAAACATTCAGTACTTC; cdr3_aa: CASSSGQGKILPLAKNIQYF
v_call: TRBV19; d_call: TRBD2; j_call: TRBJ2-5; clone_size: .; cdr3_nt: TGTGCCAGTAGTATCGTAGCGGGGGGCCCCGGAGAGACCCAGTACTTC; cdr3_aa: CASSIVAGGPGETQYF
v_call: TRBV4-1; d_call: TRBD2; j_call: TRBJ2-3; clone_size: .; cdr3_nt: TGCGCCAGCAGCAGCGGACTAGCGGGGGGAGTAGATACGCAGTATTTT; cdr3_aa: CASSSGLAGGVDTQYF
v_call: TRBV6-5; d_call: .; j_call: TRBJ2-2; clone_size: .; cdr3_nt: TGTGCCAGCGGGGAGATCACCGGGGAGCTGTTTTTT; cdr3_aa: CASGEITGELFF
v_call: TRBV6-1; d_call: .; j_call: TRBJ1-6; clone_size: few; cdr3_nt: TGTGCCAGCATCGTGACTGAGACCTATAATTCACCCCTCCACTTT; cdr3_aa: CASIVTETYNSPLHF
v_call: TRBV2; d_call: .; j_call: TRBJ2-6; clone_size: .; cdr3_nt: TGTGCCAGCAGTGAACTATTGGGGCCTGGGGCCAACGTCCTGACTTTC; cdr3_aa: CASSELLGPGANVLTF
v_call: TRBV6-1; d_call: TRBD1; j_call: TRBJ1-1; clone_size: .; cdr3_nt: TGTGCCAGCAAAGGAACAGGGGTGAGGGCTTTCTTT; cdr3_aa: CASKGTGVRAFF
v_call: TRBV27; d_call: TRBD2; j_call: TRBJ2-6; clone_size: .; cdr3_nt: TGTGCCAGCAGTAGACTAGCGGGGGTTTCCCCCTCTGGGGCCAACGTCCTGACTTTC; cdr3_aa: CASSRLAGVSPSGANVLTF
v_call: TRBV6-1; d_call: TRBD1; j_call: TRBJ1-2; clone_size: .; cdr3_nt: TGTGCCAGCAGTTTACAGGGGGGCTATGGCTACACCTTC; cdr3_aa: CASSLQGGYGYTF
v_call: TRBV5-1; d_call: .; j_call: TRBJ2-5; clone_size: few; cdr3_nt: TGCGCCAGCAGCTTGTCTAAAGGGCAGGGCGCCCAAGAGACCCAGTACTTC; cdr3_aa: CASSLSKGQGAQETQYF
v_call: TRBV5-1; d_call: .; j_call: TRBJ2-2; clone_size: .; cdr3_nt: TGCGCCAGCAGCTTGGGGGGCCGGGACACCGGGGAGCTGTTTTTT; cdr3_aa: CASSLGGRDTGELFF
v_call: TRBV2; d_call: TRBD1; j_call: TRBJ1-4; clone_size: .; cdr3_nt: TGTGCCAGCAGTGATCTGGGACAGCGTAATGAAAAACTGTTTTTT; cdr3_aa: CASSDLGQRNEKLFF
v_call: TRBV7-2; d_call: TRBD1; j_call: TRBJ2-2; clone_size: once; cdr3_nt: TGTGCCAGCAGCTTGGGACAGGGTATGGGCGGGGAGCTGTTTTTT; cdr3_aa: CASSLGQGMGGELFF
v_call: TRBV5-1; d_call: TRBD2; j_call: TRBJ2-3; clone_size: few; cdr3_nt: TGCGCCAGCAGGGGCGGGGGGATCACAGATACGCAGTATTTT; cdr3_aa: CASRGGGITDTQYF
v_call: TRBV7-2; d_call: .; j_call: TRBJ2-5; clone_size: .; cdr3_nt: TGTGCCAGCAGCTTAGTATTGGAGACCCAGTACTTC; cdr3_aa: CASSLVLETQYF
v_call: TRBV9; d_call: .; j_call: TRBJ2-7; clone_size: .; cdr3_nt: TGTGCCAGCAGCGTAGATGCAGGGGAGAGCTCCTACGAGCAGTACTTC; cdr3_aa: CASSVDAGESSYEQYF
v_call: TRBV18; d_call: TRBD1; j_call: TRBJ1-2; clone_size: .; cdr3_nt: TGTGCCAGCTCACCATCGACAGGGCAGAACTATGGCTACACCTTC; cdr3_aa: CASSPSTGQNYGYTF
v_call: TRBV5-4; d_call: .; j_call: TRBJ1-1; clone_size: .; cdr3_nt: TGTGCCAGCAGCCCAAAGCTGACTGTGAACACTGAAGCTTTCTTT; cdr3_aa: CASSPKLTVNTEAFF
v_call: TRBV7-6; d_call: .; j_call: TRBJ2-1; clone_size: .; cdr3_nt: TGTGCCAGCAGCTTAGCGCGGGTGACGGGGAACCCCTACAATGAGCAGTTCTTC; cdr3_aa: CASSLARVTGNPYNEQFF
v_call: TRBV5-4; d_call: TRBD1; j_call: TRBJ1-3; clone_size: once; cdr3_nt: TGTGCCAGCAGCTTCGACAGGGCTGGAAACACCATATATTTT; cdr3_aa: CASSFDRAGNTIYF
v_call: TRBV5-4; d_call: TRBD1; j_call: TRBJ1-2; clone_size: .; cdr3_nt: TGTGCCAGCAGCTTGGACCTGGACAGGGACTATGGCTACACCTTC; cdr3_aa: CASSLDLDRDYGYTF
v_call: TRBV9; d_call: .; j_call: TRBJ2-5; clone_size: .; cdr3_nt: TGTGCCAGCAGCGTATCTCCTCAAGAGACCCAGTACTTC; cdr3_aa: CASSVSPQETQYF
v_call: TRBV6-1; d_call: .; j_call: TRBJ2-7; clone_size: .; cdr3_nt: TGTGCCAGCAGTGAGATAGGACATCCAACCTACGAGCAGTACTTC; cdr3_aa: CASSEIGHPTYEQYF
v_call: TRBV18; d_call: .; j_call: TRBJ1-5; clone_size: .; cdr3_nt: TGTGCCAGCTCTCCCAGGGTAGGTCCTTACCAGCCCCAGCATTTT; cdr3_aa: CASSPRVGPYQPQHF
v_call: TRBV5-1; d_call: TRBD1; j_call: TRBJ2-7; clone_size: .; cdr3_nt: TGCGCCAGCAGCTTGGTCCCGGACAGGGCATACGAGCAGTACTTC; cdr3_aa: CASSLVPDRAYEQYF
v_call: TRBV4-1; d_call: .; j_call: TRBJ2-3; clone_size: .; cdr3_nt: TGCGCCAGCAGCCAAGTTGCGGGGACCTTCACAGATACGCAGTATTTT; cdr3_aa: CASSQVAGTFTDTQYF
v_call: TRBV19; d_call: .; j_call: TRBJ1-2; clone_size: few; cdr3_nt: TGTGCCAGTGGTCGACAGGATGGCTACACCTTC; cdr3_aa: CASGRQDGYTF